This TCR beta chain emerged from a study of blood T cell repertoires in COVID-19. About the study: COVID-19 samples, acute and convalescent, were from the United States, Italy and Spain.

Using immunoSEQ multiplex PCR, the repertoire was profiled, and TCRdb retains in-frame clones only, with some absent. The data contain 90,000 to 150,000 clones, approximately 81% of them singletons. This clone is a singleton in its sample. Unmatched junction bases numbered 4, after V lost 1 base and J lost 0 bases. The CDR3 has 16 residues. The germline V gene has CDR1 SGHRS and CDR2 YFSETQ. The clonotype comes from a woman of 80 years or more with acute or convalescent COVID-19. The V gene is TRBV5-1, the J gene TRBJ1-3; 7 bases agree with TRBD1. Sequencing was carried out using peripheral blood. The CDR3 DNA reads TGCGCCAGCAGCTTGCCAGACAGGGCCTCTGGAAACACCATATATTTT. It codes for CASSLPDRASGNTIYF.